Listed here are 20 T cell receptor beta chains from one sample, sequenced in a study of T cell repertoires in cytomegalovirus infection. TCRdb ran MiXCR on the reads and lists one entry per CDR3 protein. The sample holds 200,000 to 300,000 distinct CDR3 sequences, roughly an eighth seen once. Specimen: PBMCs. These receptors were taken from a human donor in good health (CMV status not recorded). Some clones in this sample may be carry-over from other donors' samples.

This clonotype is termed medium-sized. V usage is TRBV7-9 and J usage is TRBJ2-6, with D unclear. V was shortened by 4 bases and J by 4 bases, with 8 bases between the two germline ends. This CDR3 is 14 amino acids long. Germline V gene data show CDR1 as SEHNR and CDR2 as FQNEAQ (reference sequence). The DNA for the CDR3 is TGTGCCAGCAGCTCAACTTTGGGGGCCAACGTCCTGACTTTC. Its protein product is CASSSTLGANVLTF.

This clonotype has just a few counts. The chain is built from TRBV29-1 and TRBJ1-1, with 8 positions matching TRBD1. The germline V gene has CDR1 SQVTM and CDR2 ANQGSEA. V was pared by 6 bases and J by 5 bases, with 5 bases of the junction left unmatched. This CDR3 has 12 residues. CDR3 in amino acids: CSVLTGGTEAFF. The CDR3 nucleotides are TGCAGCGTCCTCACAGGGGGAACTGAAGCTTTCTTT.

This clonotype was seen a handful of times. The V call is TRBV28, the J call TRBJ2-3; 7 bases are a match to TRBD2. Germline assignment: CDR1 MDHEN and CDR2 SYDVKM. With 2 bases clipped from V and 4 bases from J, the junction kept 9 bases outside the gene matches. The CDR3 runs 16 residues. DNA for the CDR3: TGTGCCAGCAGTTTAATCGGGAGGCTCGTCGCAGATACGCAGTATTTT. Translation: CASSLIGRLVADTQYF.

The chain links TRBV7-3 to TRBJ2-7, with a weak D call TRBD2 (6 bases). This CDR3 comprises 13 residues. Looked up from germline, CDR1 is SGHTA and CDR2 is FQGTGA. V dropped 0 bases and J dropped 7 bases, with 10 bases sitting between them. CDR3 residues: CASSLTHGGEQYF. The CDR3 bases are TGTGCCAGCAGCTTAACACACGGGGGTGAGCAGTACTTC. The full variable domain, completed using reference TRBV7-3 and TRBJ2-7, is GAGVSQTPSNKVTEKGKYVELRCDPISGHTALYWYRQSLGQGPEFLIYFQGTGAADDSGLPNDRFFAVRPEGSVSTLKIQRTERGDSAVYLCASSLTHGGEQYFGPGTRLTVT.

In this sample, this clonotype turned up many times. The chain is built from TRBV7-9 and TRBJ2-7; the D gene is possibly TRBD2 (5 bases). V was cut by 2 bases and J by 3 bases, with 17 bases left in between. This CDR3 has 16 amino acids. The germline CDR1 and CDR2 sequences are SEHNR and FQNEAQ (reference sequence). The CDR3 here is CASSLRETGIDYEQYF. The DNA for the CDR3 is TGTGCCAGCAGCTTACGGGAAACGGGAATCGACTACGAGCAGTACTTC.

This clonotype has at least ten counts. The chain is built from TRBV12-3 or TRBV12-4 and TRBJ1-2; no definite D call. V was shortened by 2 bases and J by 6 bases, with 10 bases between the two germline ends. This CDR3 comprises 13 residues. CDR3: CASSLIGLNGYTF. CDR3 nucleotide sequence: TGTGCCAGCAGTTTAATAGGGCTTAATGGCTACACCTTC.

As regards this clonotype: It is likely a read error, because the conserved phenylalanine at the end of the CDR3 is missing. Because the CDR3's place on the DNA is in doubt, the DNA is left out and the CDR3 is given as listed by TCRdb. The chain couples TRBV20-1 to TRBJ1-6; the tabulated D call, TRBD1, remains unverified against the DNA. The CDR3 totals 15 residues, both ends included. Germline V gene sequence: CDR1 DFQATT, CDR2 SNEGSKA (reference sequence). The CDR3 is CSARLGTANNSPLQC.

The table lists this clonotype with a few counts. The rearrangement links TRBV5-1 to TRBJ2-1; 9 bases are shared with TRBD2. Germline CDR1 and CDR2: SGHRS and YFSETQ. The CDR3 is 16 amino acids. The V and J ends lost 2 bases and 4 bases, in that order; junction bases with no gene match: 7. The CDR3 sequence is CASSFPSGVGYNEQFF. For the CDR3, the DNA is TGCGCCAGCAGCTTCCCTAGCGGGGTGGGTTACAATGAGCAGTTCTTC.

This clonotype was recorded at least ten times. This chain connects TRBV6-1 to TRBJ2-3; D may be TRBD2 (5 bases). Germline V CDR1 and CDR2: MNHNS, SASEGT. CDR3 length equals 12 residues. V was trimmed by 10 bases and J by 1 base, leaving 9 bases between them. The CDR3 region is CATAGGTDTQYF. Here the CDR3 DNA reads TGTGCCACCGCCGGGGGCACAGATACGCAGTATTTT.

This chain links TRBV4-1 with TRBJ2-7; 11 nucleotides agree with TRBD1. V was pared by 4 bases and J by 2 bases, with 10 bases of the junction left unmatched. CDR3 length equals 17 residues. The V gene's germline CDR1 is MGHRA and CDR2 YSYEKL. The CDR3 region is CASSPRTGGQGAYEQYF. DNA for the CDR3: TGCGCCAGCAGCCCACGGACCGGGGGACAGGGGGCCTACGAGCAGTACTTC.

This clonotype was seen repeatedly, ten times or more. The J gene is TRBJ1-2, the V gene TRBV29-1, with D uncertain. V was trimmed by 7 bases and J by 8 bases, leaving 11 bases between them. CDR1 SQVTM and CDR2 ANQGSEA come from the germline V gene. This CDR3 is built from 10 residues. CDR3 residues: CSADTDGYTF. DNA for the CDR3: TGCAGCGCCGACACGGACGGCTACACCTTC. Full variable domain (outside the CDR3, taken from reference TRBV29-1 and TRBJ1-2): SAVISQKPSRDICQRGTSLTIQCQVDSQVTMMFWYRQQPGQSLTLIATANQGSEATYESGFVIDKFPISRPNLTFSTLTVSNMSPEDSSIYLCSADTDGYTFGSGTRLTVV.

This clonotype has only one observation. The rearrangement uses TRBV5-4 and TRBJ2-3, with a tentative D call TRBD1 (6 bases). Germline CDR1 and CDR2: SGHNT and YYREEE (reference sequence). Between the trimmed V and J ends, which lost 5 bases and 2 bases, there was a span of 12 bases. The CDR3 runs to 14 residues. The CDR3: CASRLDSLTDTQYF. The CDR3 bases are TGTGCCAGCAGACTGGACAGCCTCACAGATACGCAGTATTTT.

This clonotype was detected ten times or more. The chain joins TRBV7-2 to TRBJ2-6; D is uncertain. V was trimmed by 5 bases and J by 1 base, leaving 9 bases between them. The CDR3 has 15 residues. Germline-derived CDR1 and CDR2 are SGHTA and FQGNSA. This chain's CDR3 is CASSPAHSGANVLTF. CDR3 nucleotides: TGTGCCAGCAGCCCTGCCCATTCTGGGGCCAACGTCCTGACTTTC.

This clonotype appeared many times. The CDR3 here is CASSPPGPNTEAFF. The DNA of the CDR3 is TGTGCCAGCAGCCCGCCAGGCCCGAACACTGAAGCTTTCTTT. The chain has TRBV7-9 and TRBJ1-1; no clear D gene. Germline values: CDR1 SEHNR, CDR2 FQNEAQ (reference sequence). The V gene lost 5 bases and the J gene lost 1 base, with 11 bases spanning the gap. The CDR3 is made up of 14 amino acids.

The chain carries TRBV5-4 and TRBJ2-1, with 13 nucleotides matching TRBD2. The CDR3 runs 15 residues. V lost 4 bases, J lost 7 bases, and 5 bases stayed unmatched. CDR1 is SGHNT and CDR2 is YYREEE in the germline V gene (reference sequence). CDR3 residues: CASSPGLAGENEQFF. In DNA form, the CDR3 reads TGTGCCAGCAGCCCAGGACTAGCGGGGGAGAATGAGCAGTTCTTC.

This clonotype has only a few counts. The J gene is TRBJ2-5, the V gene TRBV7-2; possible D gene TRBD1, 5 bases. This CDR3 contains 15 residues. CDR1 is SGHTA and CDR2 is FQGNSA in the germline V gene. V was shortened by 5 bases and J by 1 base, with 14 bases between the two germline ends. Written as DNA, the CDR3 is TGTGCCAGCAGCCGACAGACTCGGGCCCAAGAGACCCAGTACTTC. Translation gives CASSRQTRAQETQYF.

This clonotype was seen at least ten times. V is TRBV7-9 and J is TRBJ2-3; 11 bases are a match to TRBD2. The ends lost 1 base at V and 3 bases at J; junction bases unmatched: 6. In germline, CDR1 is SEHNR, CDR2 FQNEAQ (reference sequence). This CDR3 comprises 17 residues. CDR3 coding DNA: TGTGCCAGCAGCTTAGTTCTAGCGGGGGGCACGACAGATACGCAGTATTTT. As protein: CASSLVLAGGTTDTQYF.

This clonotype was counted ten times or more. The chain employs TRBV5-4 and TRBJ2-2, with D possibly matching TRBD1 (5 bases). Germline V gene sequence: CDR1 SGHNT, CDR2 YYREEE (reference sequence). Trimming shortened V by 2 bases and J by 4 bases, and 6 bases separated the two germline ends. The CDR3 extends over 13 amino acids. The CDR3 sequence: CASSFGATGELFF. As DNA, the CDR3 is TGTGCCAGCAGCTTTGGGGCCACCGGGGAGCTGTTTTTT.

This clonotype was recorded many times. This rearrangement joins TRBV7-2 to TRBJ1-1, with 8 bases lining up with TRBD1. CDR1 is SGHTA and CDR2 is FQGNSA in the germline V gene. This CDR3 spans 12 amino acids. V was pared by 5 bases and J by 6 bases, with 2 bases of the junction left unmatched. CDR3 nucleotides: TGTGCCAGCAGCGAACAGGGGGCTGAAGCTTTCTTT. Protein: CASSEQGAEAFF.

This clonotype occurred many times. The V and J genes are TRBV7-8 and TRBJ1-3; 7 nucleotides align to TRBD1. V lost 2 bases and J lost 0; bases outside the gene matches: 4. The V gene's germline CDR1 is SGHVS and CDR2 FQNEAQ. The CDR3 totals 16 residues. CDR3 residues: CASSLRQGLSGNTIYF. The CDR3 coding sequence is TGTGCCAGCAGCTTAAGACAGGGACTCTCTGGAAACACCATATATTTT.